The 24 T cell receptor beta chains listed next were all sequenced from one sample in a study of cytomegalovirus exposure and HLA in healthy donors. Generated by immunoSEQ multiplex PCR, the TCRdb table keeps only in-frame clones and is missing some. The sample has 200,000 to 250,000 clones, around 90% seen once; the top ten hold 2%. The sample comprised PBMCs. The receptors derive from a woman under 30 in good health and CMV-seropositive.

The J gene is TRBJ2-5, the V gene TRBV2, with 7 bases aligning to TRBD1. Trimming removed 10 bases from V and 0 bases from J; junction bases left unmatched: 8. The CDR3 has 14 amino acids. The germline V gene has CDR1 SNHLY and CDR2 FYNNEI. The CDR3 is CATQQGLNQETQYF. The CDR3 coding sequence is TGTGCCACCCAACAGGGGTTGAACCAAGAGACCCAGTACTTC.

The chain combines TRBV11-2 with TRBJ2-1; 7 bases align to TRBD1. Germline loops: CDR1 SGHAT, CDR2 FQNNGV. After removal of 7 bases from V and 12 bases from J, the junction contained 15 bases not matched to a gene. This CDR3 has 14 residues. Here the CDR3 reads CASTGTAIVIGQFF. CDR3 nucleotide sequence: TGTGCCAGCACCGGGACAGCCATAGTTATTGGGCAGTTCTTC.

This clone was found a few times. This rearrangement joins TRBV5-1 to TRBJ2-2; maybe TRBD2 (6 bases). V shed 0 bases and J shed 8 bases, with 20 bases lying between them. Germline values: CDR1 SGHRS, CDR2 YFSETQ. This CDR3 spans 17 amino acids. This CDR3 reads CASSLAGGKPTRGELFF. The CDR3 DNA follows: TGCGCCAGCAGCTTGGCCGGAGGGAAACCGACAAGGGGGGAGCTGTTTTTT.

V usage is TRBV4-1 and J usage is TRBJ2-1, with 7 positions matching TRBD2. This CDR3 has 15 residues. Unmatched junction bases numbered 8, after V lost 5 bases and J lost 4 bases. CDR1 and CDR2 (germline): MGHRA, YSYEKL. This CDR3 is CASSATSADYNEQFF. In DNA, the CDR3 is TGCGCCAGCAGCGCCACTAGCGCCGATTACAATGAGCAGTTCTTC.

This chain links TRBV11-2 with TRBJ1-3; the D gene is possibly TRBD1 (5 bases). V was trimmed by 1 base and J by 7 bases, leaving 14 bases between them. Germline-derived CDR1 and CDR2 are SGHAT and FQNNGV. The CDR3 spans 15 residues. CDR3 amino acids: CASSLGHGRGNTIYF. The CDR3, as DNA: TGTGCCAGCAGCTTAGGGCACGGCCGGGGGAACACCATATATTTT.

The rearrangement joins TRBV30 to TRBJ1-3; TRBD1 aligns across 9 bases. The CDR3 consists of 17 residues. The germline V gene has CDR1 GTSNPN and CDR2 SVGIG (reference sequence). V lost 4 bases, J lost 3 bases, and 13 bases stayed unmatched. The CDR3 is CAWNPLPGQGSGNTIYF. In DNA, the CDR3 is TGTGCCTGGAATCCCCTCCCGGGACAGGGCAGTGGAAACACCATATATTTT.

V is TRBV27 and J is TRBJ2-1; possible D gene TRBD2, 6 bases. The CDR3 sequence is 16 residues long. The ends were cut back, 8 bases at V and 0 bases at J, with 17 bases in the middle. Germline loops: CDR1 MNHEY, CDR2 SMNVEV (reference sequence). The CDR3 is CASGGLLFFSYNEQFF. The CDR3 DNA reads TGTGCCAGCGGAGGGCTCCTTTTCTTCTCCTACAATGAGCAGTTCTTC.

There are a few counts of this clone. The V call is TRBV6-5, the J call TRBJ1-2; a weak D match, TRBD1 (6 bases). V was cut by 5 bases and J by 6 bases, with 19 bases left in between. The CDR3 is made up of 15 amino acids. CDR1 is MNHEY and CDR2 is SVGAGI in the germline V gene. Here the CDR3 reads CASSTNRDPFDGYTF. The CDR3 coding sequence is TGTGCCAGCAGTACTAACAGGGATCCCTTTGATGGCTACACCTTC.

V is TRBV18 and J is TRBJ1-5; tentatively, D is TRBD1 (5 bases). This CDR3 spans 12 amino acids. The V end lost 2 bases, the J end lost 6 bases, and 5 bases lay between the germline ends. CDR1 is KGHSH and CDR2 is LQKENI in the germline V gene. The CDR3 region has the DNA TGTGCCAGCTCACCAAGGGGTCAGCCCCAGCATTTT. Translated, it gives CASSPRGQPQHF.

As DNA, the CDR3 is TGCAGCGTCACCTTCACAGTGAACACTGAAGCTTTCTTT. Its translation: CSVTFTVNTEAFF. V and J are TRBV29-1 and TRBJ1-1; D is uncertain. V was shortened by 6 bases and J by 0 bases, with 11 bases between the two germline ends. CDR3 length: 13 amino acids. Germline CDR1 and CDR2: SQVTM and ANQGSEA.

The chain's CDR3 is CASSFEIMNTGELFF. The CDR3 DNA reads TGTGCCAGCAGTTTTGAGATCATGAACACCGGGGAGCTGTTTTTT. This chain links TRBV28 with TRBJ2-2; D unclear. Germline V gene sequence: CDR1 MDHEN, CDR2 SYDVKM. V dropped 3 bases and J dropped 1 base, with 9 bases sitting between them. The CDR3 extends over 15 amino acids.

The V call is TRBV4-1, the J call TRBJ2-1; TRBD1 matches at 10 bases. The V gene end was trimmed by 4 bases and the J gene end by 5 bases; junction bases not matched to a gene: 2. The CDR3 runs to 14 residues. Germline values: CDR1 MGHRA, CDR2 YSYEKL. The DNA for the CDR3 is TGCGCCAGCAGCCGGGGACAGGGGAACAATGAGCAGTTCTTC. Amino acid sequence: CASSRGQGNNEQFF.

This clone was detected a few times. V is TRBV6-5 and J is TRBJ1-2, with TRBD1 matching over 9 bases. Trimming took 5 bases from V and 5 from J; bases not matched to a gene: 3. The germline CDR1 and CDR2 sequences are MNHEY and SVGAGI. This CDR3 spans 13 amino acids. The CDR3 region has the DNA TGTGCCAGCAGTCGGACAGGGGAATATGGCTACACCTTC. Protein: CASSRTGEYGYTF.

In its sample, this clone was seen once. The chain recombines TRBV7-2 with TRBJ1-2; 10 bases fit TRBD1. The CDR3 has 15 residues. J lost 5 bases, V lost 4 bases, and 7 bases had no gene match. Germline V gene data show CDR1 as SGHTA and CDR2 as FQGNSA. The chain's CDR3 is CASSSLDRGQYGYTF. CDR3 sequence (DNA): TGTGCCAGCAGCTCCCTTGACAGGGGGCAATATGGCTACACCTTC. The whole variable domain, remainder taken from reference TRBV7-2 and TRBJ1-2, is GAGVSQSPSNKVTEKGKDVELRCDPISGHTALYWYRQSLGQGLEFLIYFQGNSAPDKSGLPSDRFSAERTGGSVSTLTIQRTQQEDSAVYLCASSSLDRGQYGYTFGSGTRLTVV.

The genes are TRBV6-1 and TRBJ2-5, with D possibly TRBD1 on 5 matching bases. V was clipped by 8 bases and J by 5 bases, with 12 bases between them. The CDR3 loop spans 12 amino acids. The germline gives CDR1 MNHNS, CDR2 SASEGT. CDR3 loop: CASAQGWETQYF. As DNA, the CDR3 is TGTGCCAGCGCCCAGGGATGGGAGACCCAGTACTTC.

This clone was recorded only once. The chain links TRBV19 to TRBJ2-5, with 8 bases aligning to TRBD2. The CDR3 spans 16 residues. The germline V gene encodes CDR1 LNHDA and CDR2 SQIVND (reference sequence). Trimming took 5 bases from V and 1 from J; bases not matched to a gene: 9. The CDR3 spells CASSPLAGPLQETQYF. In DNA form, the CDR3 reads TGTGCCAGTAGTCCGCTAGCGGGCCCCCTCCAAGAGACCCAGTACTTC.

J is TRBJ1-1 and V is TRBV2, with 7 bases fitting TRBD1. In germline, CDR1 is SNHLY, CDR2 FYNNEI. The V segment lost 7 bases and the J segment 5 bases; nucleotides outside the gene matches: 7. This CDR3 spans 13 amino acids. Written as DNA, the CDR3 is TGTGCCAGCACCAACAGGGGTGGAACTGAAGCTTTCTTT. This sequence encodes CASTNRGGTEAFF.

The genes are TRBV4-1 and TRBJ1-1; D gene uncertain. The V gene's germline CDR1 is MGHRA and CDR2 YSYEKL. The CDR3 has 13 amino acids. The V end was cut by 7 bases, the J end by 1 base, with 10 bases between. The CDR3 spells CASTPGENTEAFF. The CDR3 DNA is TGCGCCAGCACCCCCGGGGAGAACACTGAAGCTTTCTTT.

V usage is TRBV6-1 and J usage is TRBJ1-2, with D unresolved. In germline, CDR1 is MNHNS, CDR2 SASEGT. The CDR3 is 12 amino acids. Trimming cost V 1 base and J 5 bases, with 5 bases left between them. The CDR3 DNA sequence: TGTGCCAGCAGTGAAGGTCCGTATGGCTACACCTTC. This sequence encodes CASSEGPYGYTF.

V is TRBV30 and J is TRBJ1-5; 8 nucleotides line up with TRBD1. CDR1 is GTSNPN, CDR2 SVGIG, per germline (reference sequence). The CDR3 is 14 amino acids. Germline trimming cut 4 bases from V and 4 bases from J; bases unmatched to any gene: 6. The CDR3 region is CAWTRTGPNQPQHF. In nucleotides, the CDR3 is TGTGCCTGGACCCGGACAGGGCCTAATCAGCCCCAGCATTTT. Looking up the rest from reference TRBV30 and TRBJ1-5 gives the full variable domain: SQTIHQWPATLVQPVGSPLSLECTVEGTSNPNLYWYRQAAGRGLQLLFYSVGIGQISSEVPQNLSASRPQDRQFILSSKKLLLSDSGFYLCAWTRTGPNQPQHFGDGTRLSIL.

The chain links TRBV9 to TRBJ2-3, with 13 nucleotides matching TRBD2. Per germline, CDR1 SGDLS and CDR2 YYNGEE. The ends lost 0 bases at V and 5 bases at J; junction bases unmatched: 15. The CDR3 spans 20 residues. CDR3 sequence: CASSVGAVGLAGEEGDTQYF. For the CDR3, the DNA is TGTGCCAGCAGCGTAGGGGCGGTTGGACTAGCGGGAGAAGAGGGAGATACGCAGTATTTT. The full variable domain, rest sourced from reference TRBV9 and TRBJ2-3, is DSGVTQTPKHLITATGQRVTLRCSPRSGDLSVYWYQQSLDQGLQFLIQYYNGEERAKGNILERFSAQQFPDLHSELNLSSLELGDSALYFCASSVGAVGLAGEEGDTQYFGPGTRLTVL.

The rearrangement links TRBV13 to TRBJ2-3, with 8 bases fitting TRBD2. The junction had 9 bases not matched to a gene; V was cut back by 8 bases and J by 5 bases. Germline assignment: CDR1 PRHDT and CDR2 FYEKMQ (reference sequence). This CDR3 comprises 14 residues. CDR3 residues: CASGLAGGVDTQYF. The CDR3 DNA reads as TGTGCCAGCGGGTTGGCGGGAGGAGTAGATACGCAGTATTTT. Drawing the rest from reference TRBV13 and TRBJ2-3, the complete variable domain is AAGVIQSPRHLIKEKRETATLKCYPIPRHDTVYWYQQGPGQDPQFLISFYEKMQSDKGSIPDRFSAQQFSDYHSELNMSSLELGDSALYFCASGLAGGVDTQYFGPGTRLTVL.

The gene calls are TRBV19 and TRBJ1-2; D uncertain. The V and J ends lost 3 bases and 8 bases respectively, with 19 bases between them. The CDR3 spans 15 residues. Germline lookup yields CDR1 LNHDA and CDR2 SQIVND (reference sequence). Written as DNA, the CDR3 is TGTGCCAGTAGTATTCCCAGGCTTGGAGGCGAGGGCTACACCTTC. The encoded protein is CASSIPRLGGEGYTF.

The CDR3 reads CASSEGLRAVENEQFF. The CDR3 region has the DNA TGCGCCAGCAGTGAAGGACTTAGGGCGGTTGAAAATGAGCAGTTCTTC. The chain links TRBV10-2 to TRBJ2-1; maybe TRBD2 (5 bases). The ends were cut back, 3 bases at V and 7 bases at J, with 19 bases in the middle. CDR1 and CDR2 from the germline V gene are WSHSY and SAAADI. CDR3 length equals 16 residues.